This is a list of T cell receptor beta chains from one sample in a study of blood T cell repertoires in COVID-19. TCRdb's copy holds only in-frame clones and misses some; the assay was immunoSEQ multiplex PCR. The table includes about 73,000 clones, around 90% detected once. The sequenced material came from peripheral blood. The receptors shown here come from a woman aged 80 or older with active or convalescent COVID-19. Both conserved end residues are part of each CDR3. D genes are given only for firm matches. A clone size is listed for some rows: how often the clone was seen (once, few, many), or a class if it is expanded.

abundance | d_gene | j_gene | v_gene | CDR3nt | CDR3aa
- | TRBD1 | TRBJ1-1 | TRBV19 | TGTGCCAGTAGTATCAGGACAGGGATGAACACTGAAGCTTTCTTT | CASSIRTGMNTEAFF
- | TRBD1 | TRBJ1-5 | TRBV19 | TGTGCCAGTAGATCCACAGGGGGAAATCAGCCCCAGCATTTT | CASRSTGGNQPQHF
- | - | TRBJ2-7 | TRBV21-1 | TGTGCCAGGTGCGGGGTCGGGGTGTCCCGCTACGAGCAGTACTTC | CARCGVGVSRYEQYF
- | - | TRBJ2-5 | TRBV19 | TGTGCCAGTAGTATAGAGCCCCAGGAGACCCAGTACTTC | CASSIEPQETQYF
- | - | TRBJ1-2 | TRBV18 | TGTGCCAGCTCAGTTGAACAGGGCGCTAACTATGGCTACACCTTC | CASSVEQGANYGYTF
few | TRBD2 | TRBJ2-7 | TRBV6-2/TRBV6-3 | TGTGCCAGCAGCCCCCGGGCTAGCGGGACGGCTTTCTACGAGCAGTACTTC | CASSPRASGTAFYEQYF
- | TRBD1 | TRBJ2-7 | TRBV6-5 | TGTGCCAGCAGTTACGTGAGAGGGACAGGGGGCGAGCAGTACTTC | CASSYVRGTGGEQYF
few | TRBD1 | TRBJ2-7 | TRBV7-9 | TGTGCCAGCAGCTTATTCGGACAGGGTAGCCACGAGCAGTACTTC | CASSLFGQGSHEQYF
- | TRBD2 | TRBJ2-5 | TRBV5-4 | TGTGCCACCTACTCCCCAACTAGCGGTCGGGAGACCCAGTACTTC | CATYSPTSGRETQYF
- | - | TRBJ2-2 | TRBV6-5 | TGTGCCAGCAGTTACGGGACACTGAACACCGGGGAGCTGTTTTTT | CASSYGTLNTGELFF
- | - | TRBJ1-2 | TRBV27 | TGTGCCAGCAGTTCAGGGGCGGGTGGCTACACCTTC | CASSSGAGGYTF
- | - | TRBJ1-2 | TRBV28 | TGTGCCAGCATCCGACAGGCCAACCTGGGCTACACCTTC | CASIRQANLGYTF
once | TRBD1 | TRBJ1-1 | TRBV6-6 | TGTGCCAGCAGTCCCTCGACAGGGGATGAAGCTTTCTTT | CASSPSTGDEAFF
- | TRBD1 | TRBJ1-5 | TRBV6-2/TRBV6-3 | TGTGCCAGCAGTACGCGAATCGGACAGGTCAATCAGCCCCAGCATTTT | CASSTRIGQVNQPQHF
- | - | TRBJ2-7 | TRBV24-1 | TGTGCCACCAGTGATAGAGACAGCGCCTACGAGCAGTACTTC | CATSDRDSAYEQYF
- | - | TRBJ1-2 | TRBV30 | TGTGCCTGGGGGGGGCAGCTGTATGGCTACACCTTC | CAWGGQLYGYTF
once | TRBD2 | TRBJ2-1 | TRBV19 | TGTGCCAGTAGCGGGACTAGCGGCTACAATGAGCAGTTCTTC | CASSGTSGYNEQFF
- | - | TRBJ1-5 | TRBV30 | TGTGCCTGGAGTGTCGAGAAGCAGCCCCAGCATTTT | CAWSVEKQPQHF
once | TRBD2 | TRBJ2-2 | TRBV9 | TGTGCCAGCAGCGTAGCTTGGGGACTATCCACCGGGGAGCTGTTTTTT | CASSVAWGLSTGELFF
- | - | TRBJ2-7 | TRBV5-8 | TGTGCCAGCAGCTTGGCCCCGAGGAACGAGCAGTACTTC | CASSLAPRNEQYF
- | TRBD1 | TRBJ2-1 | TRBV19 | TGTGCCAGTAAAAGGGACAGGGGCACCTACAATGAGCAGTTCTTC | CASKRDRGTYNEQFF
- | TRBD1 | TRBJ1-1 | TRBV19 | TGTGCCAGTAGTATACAACAGGGGGCAAGTGAAGCTTTCTTT | CASSIQQGASEAFF
- | TRBD1 | TRBJ2-2 | TRBV5-8 | TGTGCCAGCAGATACAGGGGGCTGGAGGCCGGGGAGCTGTTTTTT | CASRYRGLEAGELFF
- | TRBD1 | TRBJ1-1 | TRBV5-6 | TGTGCCAGCAGCTTACAGGGGGCTGTTCGGGAGACTGAAGCTTTCTTT | CASSLQGAVRETEAFF
- | TRBD1 | TRBJ1-4 | TRBV7-2 | TGTGCCAGCAGCTTAGTCGGGACAGGGGTTTGGGAAAAACTGTTTTTT | CASSLVGTGVWEKLFF
- | TRBD2 | TRBJ2-5 | TRBV28 | TGTGCCAGTGTACTAGCGGGGGCCCAGTACTTC | CASVLAGAQYF
- | TRBD1 | TRBJ1-2 | TRBV4-3 | TGCGCCAGCAGCCAGGACAGGGGGCAGGGTGGCTACACCTTC | CASSQDRGQGGYTF
once | TRBD1 | TRBJ1-2 | TRBV5-5 | TGTGCCAGCAGCTCGGGACAGGGGTATGGCTACACCTTC | CASSSGQGYGYTF
- | TRBD1 | TRBJ1-1 | TRBV5-1 | TGCGCCAGCAGCTCGACAGGGGGCAGGCCTGAAGCTTTCTTT | CASSSTGGRPEAFF
- | - | TRBJ2-3 | TRBV28 | TGTGCCAGCAGTTTACGGCAGGGAAGAGCACCAGATACGCAGTATTTT | CASSLRQGRAPDTQYF
- | TRBD1 | TRBJ2-7 | TRBV5-3 | TGTGCCAGAAGCCTGAACCGGGACAGGAGCTCCTACGAGCAGTACTTC | CARSLNRDRSSYEQYF
- | - | TRBJ1-5 | TRBV18 | TGTGCCAGCTCACCACCGGGTGGACAGAGCAATCAGCCCCAGCATTTT | CASSPPGGQSNQPQHF
- | TRBD1 | TRBJ1-2 | TRBV24-1 | TGTGCCACCAGTGATGACAGGGATTGGTCCTATGGCTACACCTTC | CATSDDRDWSYGYTF
- | - | TRBJ2-7 | TRBV6-5 | TGTGCCAGCATGGAGGGCTACGAGCAGTACTTC | CASMEGYEQYF
- | - | TRBJ1-2 | TRBV14 | TGTGCCAGCAGCCTCACACCTAACTATGGCTACACCTTC | CASSLTPNYGYTF
- | TRBD1 | TRBJ2-5 | TRBV14 | TGTGCCAGCAGCCAACCGGGACAGGGATCTGAGACCCAGTACTTC | CASSQPGQGSETQYF
once | TRBD1 | TRBJ1-5 | TRBV28 | TGTGCCAGCAGTCCCCAGGGGGGCAATCAGCCCCAGCATTTT | CASSPQGGNQPQHF
- | TRBD1 | TRBJ1-2 | TRBV19 | TGTGCCAGTAGTTTGACAGGGGGCGACTATGGCTACACCTTC | CASSLTGGDYGYTF
- | TRBD1 | TRBJ2-7 | TRBV18 | TGTGCCAGCTCACCAGCTAGGACAGGGGGCTACGAGCAGTACTTC | CASSPARTGGYEQYF
- | - | TRBJ2-2 | TRBV4-3 | TGCGCCAGCAGCCAACAGCGGGACACCGGGGAGCTGTTTTTT | CASSQQRDTGELFF
- | TRBD1 | TRBJ2-7 | TRBV4-1 | TGCGCCAGCAGCCAAAGGACAGGGGAAGAGCAGTACTTC | CASSQRTGEEQYF
- | - | TRBJ1-2 | TRBV29-1 | TGCAGCGCCTGGGGAGGGGATGGCTACACCTTC | CSAWGGDGYTF
- | - | TRBJ2-7 | TRBV10-3 | TGTGCCATCAGTGAGAACGGGTACGAGCAGTACTTC | CAISENGYEQYF
- | - | TRBJ1-6 | TRBV4-3 | TGCGCCAGCAGCTATAGCCGGCAGACCTATAATTCACCCCTCCACTTT | CASSYSRQTYNSPLHF
- | TRBD1 | TRBJ2-3 | TRBV2 | TGTGCCAGCAGGCGAGACAGGGGGTATGCAGATACGCAGTATTTT | CASRRDRGYADTQYF
- | TRBD1 | TRBJ2-7 | TRBV27 | TGTGCCAGCAGTCCCGTTGGGACAGGGCTCGGCGAGCAGTACTTC | CASSPVGTGLGEQYF
- | TRBD1 | TRBJ1-3 | TRBV27 | TGTGCCAGCAGTGCGGGGACAGGTCCTTCCTCTGGAAACACCATATATTTT | CASSAGTGPSSGNTIYF